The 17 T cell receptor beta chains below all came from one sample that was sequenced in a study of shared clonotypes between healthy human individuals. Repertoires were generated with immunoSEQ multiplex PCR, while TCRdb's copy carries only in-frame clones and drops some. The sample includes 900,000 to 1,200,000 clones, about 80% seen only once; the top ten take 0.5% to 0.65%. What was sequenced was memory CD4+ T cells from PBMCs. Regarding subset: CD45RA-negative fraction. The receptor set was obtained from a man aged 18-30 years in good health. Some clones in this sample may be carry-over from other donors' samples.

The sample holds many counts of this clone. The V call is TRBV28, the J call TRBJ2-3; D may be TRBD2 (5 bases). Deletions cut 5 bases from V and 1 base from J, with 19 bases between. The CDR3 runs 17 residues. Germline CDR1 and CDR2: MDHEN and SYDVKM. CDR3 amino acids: CASSKRLSGVGTDTQYF. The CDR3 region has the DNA TGTGCCAGCAGTAAGCGACTATCCGGAGTCGGCACAGATACGCAGTATTTT.

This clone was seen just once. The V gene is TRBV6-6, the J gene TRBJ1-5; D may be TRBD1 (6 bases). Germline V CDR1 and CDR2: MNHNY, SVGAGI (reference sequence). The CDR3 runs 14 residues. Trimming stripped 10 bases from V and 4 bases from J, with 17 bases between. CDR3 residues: CATGALAGNQPQHF. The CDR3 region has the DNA TGTGCCACAGGGGCCCTGGCGGGGAATCAGCCCCAGCATTTT.

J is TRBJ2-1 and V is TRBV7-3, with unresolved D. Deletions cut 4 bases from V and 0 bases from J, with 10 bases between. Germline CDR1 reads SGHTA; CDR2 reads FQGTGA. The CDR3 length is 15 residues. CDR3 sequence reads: CASSWAVSSYNEQFF. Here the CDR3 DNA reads TGTGCCAGCAGCTGGGCGGTAAGCTCCTACAATGAGCAGTTCTTC.

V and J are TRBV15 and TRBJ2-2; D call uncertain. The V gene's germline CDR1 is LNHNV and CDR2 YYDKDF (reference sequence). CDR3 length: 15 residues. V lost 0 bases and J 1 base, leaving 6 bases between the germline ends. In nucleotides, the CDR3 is TGTGCCACCAGCAGAGAAGGGCAGAACACCGGGGAGCTGTTTTTT. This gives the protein CATSREGQNTGELFF.

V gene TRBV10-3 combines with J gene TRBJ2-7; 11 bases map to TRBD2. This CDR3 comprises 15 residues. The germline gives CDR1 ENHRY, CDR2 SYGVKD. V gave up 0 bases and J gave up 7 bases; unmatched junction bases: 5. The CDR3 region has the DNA TGTGCCATCAGTGAGTCCCTAGCGGGAGGTATGGAGCAGTACTTC. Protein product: CAISESLAGGMEQYF.

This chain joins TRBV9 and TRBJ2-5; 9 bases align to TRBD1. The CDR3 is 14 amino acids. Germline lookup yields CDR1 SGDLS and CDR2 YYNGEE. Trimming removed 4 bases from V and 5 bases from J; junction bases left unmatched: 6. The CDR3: CASSNRGRVETQYF. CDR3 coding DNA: TGTGCCAGCAGCAACAGGGGGCGCGTTGAGACCCAGTACTTC.

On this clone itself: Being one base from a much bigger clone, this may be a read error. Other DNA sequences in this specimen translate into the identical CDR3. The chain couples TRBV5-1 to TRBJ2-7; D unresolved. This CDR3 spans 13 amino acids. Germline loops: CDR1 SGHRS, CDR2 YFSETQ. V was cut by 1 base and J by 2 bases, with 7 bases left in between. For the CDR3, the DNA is TGCGCCAGCAGCTTGACGGAAACCTACGAGCAGTACTTC. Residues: CASSLTETYEQYF.

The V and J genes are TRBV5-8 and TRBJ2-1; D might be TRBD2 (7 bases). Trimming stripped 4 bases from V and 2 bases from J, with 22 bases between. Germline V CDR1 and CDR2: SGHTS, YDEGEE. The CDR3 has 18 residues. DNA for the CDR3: TGTGCCAGCAGCATCACTCGGACGGGGGGCGACCCCTACAATGAGCAGTTCTTC. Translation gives CASSITRTGGDPYNEQFF.

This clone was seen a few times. CDR3 nucleotides: TGTGCCAGCAGCCAAAGGGACAGGGGGTACGAGCAGTACTTC. Its translation is CASSQRDRGYEQYF. The rearrangement links TRBV4-2 to TRBJ2-7, with 11 bases that match TRBD1. With V trimmed by 2 bases and J by 4 bases, 1 base remained unmatched. The CDR3 totals 14 residues. The germline V gene has CDR1 LGHNA and CDR2 YNFKEQ.

The CDR3: CASSVDGTASTEAFF. The CDR3 DNA reads as TGTGCCAGCAGCGTCGACGGGACGGCCAGCACTGAAGCTTTCTTT. The gene calls are TRBV9 and TRBJ1-1; maybe TRBD1 (5 bases). Germline-derived CDR1 and CDR2 are SGDLS and YYNGEE. The V end lost 2 bases, the J end lost 4 bases, and 15 bases lay between the germline ends. This CDR3 is 15 amino acids long.

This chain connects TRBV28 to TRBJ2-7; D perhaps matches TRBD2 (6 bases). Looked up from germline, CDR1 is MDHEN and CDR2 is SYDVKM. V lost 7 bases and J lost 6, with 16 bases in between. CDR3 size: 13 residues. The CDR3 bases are TGTGCCAGCACCAGGACCCTGGGGGGCGAGCAGTACTTC. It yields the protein CASTRTLGGEQYF.

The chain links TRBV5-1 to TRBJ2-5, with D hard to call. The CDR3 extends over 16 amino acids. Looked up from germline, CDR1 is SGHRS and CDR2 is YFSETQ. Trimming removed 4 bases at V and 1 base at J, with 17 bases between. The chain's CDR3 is CASSARHERLQETQYF. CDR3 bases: TGCGCCAGCAGCGCCCGACACGAACGACTCCAAGAGACCCAGTACTTC.

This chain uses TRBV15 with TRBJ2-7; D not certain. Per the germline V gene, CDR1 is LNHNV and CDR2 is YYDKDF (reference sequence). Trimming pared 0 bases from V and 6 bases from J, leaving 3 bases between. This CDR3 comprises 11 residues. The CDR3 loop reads CATSREFEQYF. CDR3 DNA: TGTGCCACCAGCAGAGAATTCGAGCAGTACTTC.

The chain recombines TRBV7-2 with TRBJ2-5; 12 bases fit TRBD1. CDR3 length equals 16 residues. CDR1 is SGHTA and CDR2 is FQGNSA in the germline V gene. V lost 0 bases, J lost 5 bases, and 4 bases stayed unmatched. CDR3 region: CASSLAGQGAGETQYF. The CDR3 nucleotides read TGTGCCAGCAGCTTAGCGGGACAGGGGGCTGGGGAGACCCAGTACTTC.

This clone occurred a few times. CDR3 nucleotide sequence: TGTGCCAGTAAGAGCGGGAGTTTTTACAATGAGCAGTTCTTC. This encodes CASKSGSFYNEQFF. This sequence joins TRBV19 and TRBJ2-1; TRBD2 matches 8 bases. CDR3 size: 14 residues. Trimming removed 7 bases from V and 4 bases from J; junction bases left unmatched: 6. Per germline, CDR1 LNHDA and CDR2 SQIVND (reference sequence).

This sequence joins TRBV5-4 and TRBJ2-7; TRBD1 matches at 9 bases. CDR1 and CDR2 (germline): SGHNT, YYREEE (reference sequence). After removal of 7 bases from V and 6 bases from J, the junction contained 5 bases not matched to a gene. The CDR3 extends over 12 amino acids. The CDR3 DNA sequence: TGTGCCAGCGGGGACAGGGAAGGCGAGCAGTACTTC. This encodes CASGDREGEQYF.

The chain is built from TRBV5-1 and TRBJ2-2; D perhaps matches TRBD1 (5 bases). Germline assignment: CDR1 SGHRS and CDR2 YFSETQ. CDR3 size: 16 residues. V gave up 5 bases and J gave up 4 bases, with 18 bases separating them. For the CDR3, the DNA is TGCGCCAGCAGTAGATGGGGCCAAGGCCCCACCGGGGAGCTGTTTTTT. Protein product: CASSRWGQGPTGELFF.